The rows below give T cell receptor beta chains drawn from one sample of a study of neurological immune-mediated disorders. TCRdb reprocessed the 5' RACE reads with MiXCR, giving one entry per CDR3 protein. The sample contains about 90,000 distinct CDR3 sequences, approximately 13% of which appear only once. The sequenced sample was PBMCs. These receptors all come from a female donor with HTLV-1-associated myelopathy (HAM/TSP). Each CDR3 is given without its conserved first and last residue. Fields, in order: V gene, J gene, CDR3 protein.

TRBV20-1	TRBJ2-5	SAAGLGQETQY
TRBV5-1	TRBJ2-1	ASRSVNDEQF
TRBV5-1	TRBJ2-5	ASSLGGLAIGETQY
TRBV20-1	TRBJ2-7	SARDEAGVYEQY
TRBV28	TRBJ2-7	AISQIYGSYEHY
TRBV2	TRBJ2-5	ASRQEETQY
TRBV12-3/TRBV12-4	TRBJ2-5	ASSPVGVQETQY
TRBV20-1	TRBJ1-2	SARVPGNFYGYT
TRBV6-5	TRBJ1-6	ASSWRGSNSPLH
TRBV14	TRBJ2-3	ASSLPSGNDTDTQY
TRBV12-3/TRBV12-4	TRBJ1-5	ASSSKNSNQPQH